The clone carrying this TCR beta chain turned up a few times. These data are taken from a study of blood T cell repertoires in COVID-19. Study-wide context: Acute and convalescent COVID-19 specimens originated in the United States, Italy and Spain. From T cells, B-cell-depleted T cells, or PBMCs came the material, which was cDNA or gDNA.

In the original analysis: Reference gene primers were amplified, and this amplification served to estimate nucleated cell counts. Method: immunoSEQ multiplex PCR; TCRdb's copy keeps in-frame clones and lacks some. V and J calls and clone size come straight from that table; D and trimming were deduced from the DNA. Of approximately 340,000 clones in the sample, 80% to 90% were seen once. The TCR was taken from a man aged 25-45 years with active or convalescent COVID-19. Sequencing used peripheral blood.

The CDR3 sequence: CASSVRLAGEGREQFF. In nucleotides, the CDR3 is TGTGCCAGCAGCGTGCGACTAGCGGGAGAGGGACGTGAGCAGTTCTTC. The gene calls are TRBV9 and TRBJ2-1; TRBD2 agrees at 12 bases. CDR3 length: 16 residues. Germline CDR1 SGDLS, CDR2 YYNGEE. Trimming took 2 bases from V and 9 from J; bases not matched to a gene: 9.